These T cell receptor beta chains were read from a single sample in a study of cytomegalovirus exposure and HLA in healthy donors. This table comes from immunoSEQ multiplex PCR, and its TCRdb copy is limited to in-frame clones, with some not included. Among approximately 180,000 clones, 70% to 85% were seen once, and the ten largest hold 4.8%. Sequenced sample: PBMCs. Receptors originate from a young man in good health and CMV-seronegative. Each CDR3 is given with its conserved first and last residue. D genes are given only for firm matches. Clone size is stated in some rows and not others, as once, few, many or a class when expanded.

cdr3_nt,cdr3_aa,clone_size,d_call,j_call,v_call
TGTGCCAGCAGTAACCTCGGGACTAGGGAGCAGTTCTTC,CASSNLGTREQFF,NA,TRBD2,TRBJ2-1,TRBV6-6
TGTGCCAGCAGTGGCGCGGGGCTCTTCACAGATACGCAGTATTTT,CASSGAGLFTDTQYF,NA,NA,TRBJ2-3,TRBV25-1
TGTGCCAGCAGCTCCAGGGAAAATAGAGAGACCCAGTACTTC,CASSSRENRETQYF,NA,NA,TRBJ2-5,TRBV7-9
TGTGCCAGCAGGGGGGGGAGGGATGGCTACACCTTC,CASRGGRDGYTF,NA,NA,TRBJ1-2,TRBV28
TGTGCCAGCAGCCCGAGACAGGGGGCCTACGAGCAGTACTTC,CASSPRQGAYEQYF,NA,TRBD1,TRBJ2-7,TRBV7-8
TGTGCCAGCAGTAAGGGGGGGAAGAGCCAGCCCCAGCATTTT,CASSKGGKSQPQHF,NA,NA,TRBJ1-5,TRBV6-6
TGTGCCAGCAGCCCTCCCGGGGGGGCTGTCCGTAATTCACCCCTCCACTTT,CASSPPGGAVRNSPLHF,NA,NA,TRBJ1-6,TRBV7-2
TGTGCCAGCACTGCTGAACGACAGGGTCCCTACGCCGGGGAGCTGTTTTTT,CASTAERQGPYAGELFF,NA,TRBD1,TRBJ2-2,TRBV2
TGTGCCAGCAGTGAAACCCGGGACTCCGGGCTAAACATTCAGTACTTC,CASSETRDSGLNIQYF,few,NA,TRBJ2-4,TRBV2
TGCGCCAGCAGCCAAGATTTAGGGGGACGGAATGAAGCTTTCTTT,CASSQDLGGRNEAFF,NA,NA,TRBJ1-1,TRBV4-1
TGCGCCAGCGCAAGAGGGGACATTGAGATATACGAGCAGTACTTC,CASARGDIEIYEQYF,once,NA,TRBJ2-7,TRBV5-1
TGTGCCAGCAGCCCGACAGGGGCGGGTGGCTACACCTTC,CASSPTGAGGYTF,NA,TRBD1,TRBJ1-2,TRBV9
TGTGCCAGCAGCGTCACCGGGACTTCCTACGAGCAGTACTTC,CASSVTGTSYEQYF,NA,NA,TRBJ2-7,TRBV7-3
TGCGCCAGCAGCCAAGAACTAGCGGATTCCTACGAGCAGTACTTC,CASSQELADSYEQYF,NA,TRBD2,TRBJ2-7,TRBV4-3
TGTGCCAGCAGCCCCTGGGGAGGGGGAGATGAAAAACTGTTTTTT,CASSPWGGGDEKLFF,NA,NA,TRBJ1-4,TRBV6-5
TGTGCCAGCAGCTTTAACAGGGACCTGCTTAACTATGGCTACACCTTC,CASSFNRDLLNYGYTF,NA,NA,TRBJ1-2,TRBV7-8
TGTGCCAGCAGCTTGTTGGGACAGGGTGACTATGGCTACACCTTC,CASSLLGQGDYGYTF,NA,TRBD1,TRBJ1-2,TRBV7-9
TGTGCCAGTACAGCGGGGGGAATTTATAGCACAGATACGCAGTATTTT,CASTAGGIYSTDTQYF,NA,TRBD2,TRBJ2-3,TRBV10-3
TGTGCCAGCAGCCCCAACTTAGTCAAAAACATTCAGTACTTC,CASSPNLVKNIQYF,NA,NA,TRBJ2-4,TRBV9
TGTGCCAGCAGAAACCAGGGGGATGAAAAACTGTTTTTT,CASRNQGDEKLFF,few,TRBD1,TRBJ1-4,TRBV6-1
TGTGCCAGCAGCCCTATACAATCCTACCGGGACAGGGTCCACGAGCAGTACTTC,CASSPIQSYRDRVHEQYF,NA,TRBD1,TRBJ2-7,TRBV7-9
TGTGCCAGCAGTTTATATAGCCAGGGTGGTACAGATACGCAGTATTTT,CASSLYSQGGTDTQYF,few,NA,TRBJ2-3,TRBV27
TGTGCCAGCAGCTTAGGACAGGGTGAGGTGTACGAGCAGTACTTC,CASSLGQGEVYEQYF,once,TRBD1,TRBJ2-7,TRBV7-9
TGCGCCAGCAGCTACCCATCTAGCGGGAGCTCCTACAATGAGCAGTTCTTC,CASSYPSSGSSYNEQFF,NA,TRBD2,TRBJ2-1,TRBV4-1
TGTGCCAGTAGTATGGGGACAGGCGGGCTCGGTGGCTACACCTTC,CASSMGTGGLGGYTF,many,TRBD1,TRBJ1-2,TRBV19
TGTGCCAGTAGTATTGGGCTCCCAACAGATACGCAGTATTTT,CASSIGLPTDTQYF,once,NA,TRBJ2-3,TRBV19
TGTGCCAGCAGCCCAAGACAGGGCTCCTACGAGCAGTACTTC,CASSPRQGSYEQYF,NA,TRBD1,TRBJ2-7,TRBV7-3
TGTGCCTGGAGCCATCTAGGGGGGGGTTCAGCCGAGCAGTACTTC,CAWSHLGGGSAEQYF,once,NA,TRBJ2-7,TRBV30
TGTGCCAGCAGTGAACAGGGCAGCAATGAGCAGTTCTTC,CASSEQGSNEQFF,NA,NA,TRBJ2-1,TRBV6-4
TGTGCCAGCTGTAGTGACAGGTTTAGCAATCAGCCCCAGCATTTT,CASCSDRFSNQPQHF,NA,NA,TRBJ1-5,TRBV7-8
TGTGCCAGCAGCTTTCAGTCGGGCCCCGAGGGCCCGAACACTGAAGCTTTCTTT,CASSFQSGPEGPNTEAFF,NA,NA,TRBJ1-1,TRBV11-3
TGCGCCAGCAGCCAGATTACTAGCGGAGCTTACAATGAGCAGTTCTTC,CASSQITSGAYNEQFF,NA,TRBD2,TRBJ2-1,TRBV4-1
TGTGCCAGCAGTACTAGCGGGAGCGGAGGGTACAATGAGCAGTTCTTC,CASSTSGSGGYNEQFF,NA,TRBD2,TRBJ2-1,TRBV9
TGTGCCAGCAGTGTATCAGACAGCATCTACGAGCAGTACTTC,CASSVSDSIYEQYF,NA,NA,TRBJ2-7,TRBV6-1
TGTGCCAGCCGGACCAGGGGAAGGGTAGAAAAACTGTTTTTT,CASRTRGRVEKLFF,NA,NA,TRBJ1-4,TRBV2
TGTGCCAGCAGCCCCGGGACAGGGTCCGGGACTAATGAAAAACTGTTTTTT,CASSPGTGSGTNEKLFF,NA,TRBD1,TRBJ1-4,TRBV7-9
TGTGCCAGCAGCCAAGATCGCAGGAACACTGAAGCTTTCTTT,CASSQDRRNTEAFF,few,NA,TRBJ1-1,TRBV4-2
TGTGCCAGCGGGACAGGCTACTACGAGCAGTACTTC,CASGTGYYEQYF,NA,TRBD1,TRBJ2-7,TRBV28
TGTGCCAGCAGTGGAGGGCGACCGGAGACCCAGTACTTC,CASSGGRPETQYF,NA,NA,TRBJ2-5,TRBV2
TGTGCCAGCTCACCGGTAGGGGTGGCAGATACGCAGTATTTT,CASSPVGVADTQYF,NA,NA,TRBJ2-3,TRBV18
TGTGCCAGCAGGCGGGACTTATCAGATACGCAGTATTTT,CASRRDLSDTQYF,NA,NA,TRBJ2-3,TRBV6-5
TGTGCCAGCAGACCCTTAATTCCCGGGACAGGGGACACAGATACGCAGTATTTT,CASRPLIPGTGDTDTQYF,NA,TRBD1,TRBJ2-3,TRBV4-2
TGTGCCAGCATGATGGGAGGAGAAAATGAGCAGTTCTTC,CASMMGGENEQFF,NA,NA,TRBJ2-1,TRBV7-8
TGTGCCAGCACCATAACTAGCGGGAGAGGTAATGAGCAGTTCTTC,CASTITSGRGNEQFF,NA,TRBD2,TRBJ2-1,TRBV5-6
TGTGCCAGCAGCTTACTTTCCGGGGGACCTAGCACAGATACGCAGTATTTT,CASSLLSGGPSTDTQYF,NA,NA,TRBJ2-3,TRBV7-6
TGTGCCAGCAGAGCGGGACATGCGAGTTCACCCCTCCACTTT,CASRAGHASSPLHF,NA,NA,TRBJ1-6,TRBV2
TGTGCCAGCAGCTTGCAGGGGGCGATGAACACCATATATTTT,CASSLQGAMNTIYF,NA,TRBD1,TRBJ1-3,TRBV5-4
TGTGCCAGCAGGTACGCTGGGACTAGCGGAACCTACGAGCAGTACTTC,CASRYAGTSGTYEQYF,NA,TRBD2,TRBJ2-7,TRBV6-5
TGTGCCAGCAGGGACAGCTATGGCTACACCTTC,CASRDSYGYTF,NA,NA,TRBJ1-2,TRBV6-1
TGTGCCAGTAGGGACCCGGGGGGTGCCAAAAACATTCAGTACTTC,CASRDPGGAKNIQYF,NA,TRBD2,TRBJ2-4,TRBV19
TGTGCCAGCAGCTTAGCGGGTCAGGGGGCACACAATGAGCAGTTCTTC,CASSLAGQGAHNEQFF,NA,TRBD1,TRBJ2-1,TRBV11-3
TGTGCCAGTAGTGTACTAGCGTTAGACTCCTACAATGAGCAGTTCTTC,CASSVLALDSYNEQFF,NA,TRBD2,TRBJ2-1,TRBV19
TGCGCCAGCAGCCAAGTACGTGGACAGTCCCTTTACGAGCAGTACTTC,CASSQVRGQSLYEQYF,NA,NA,TRBJ2-7,TRBV4-1
TGTGCCAGCGCTCGGGACAGGGCGAGGACCGGGGAGCTGTTTTTT,CASARDRARTGELFF,NA,TRBD1,TRBJ2-2,TRBV27
TGTGCCAGCAGTGCCTCCCTCATCCGGCGGTCAGATACGCAGTATTTT,CASSASLIRRSDTQYF,NA,NA,TRBJ2-3,TRBV6-1
TGTGCCAGCAGTTGGGACAGGGGGCTTTCCTACGAGCAGTACTTC,CASSWDRGLSYEQYF,NA,TRBD1,TRBJ2-7,TRBV27
TGCGCCAGCAGCTTGTCGGCTAGCACCGGGGAGCTGTTTTTT,CASSLSASTGELFF,NA,NA,TRBJ2-2,TRBV5-1
TGCGCCAGCAGACCCTCGGGGGAGACCCAGTACTTC,CASRPSGETQYF,NA,NA,TRBJ2-5,TRBV5-1
TGTGCCAGCAGTTGGCCGGGGGTAGCTAACTATGGCTACACCTTC,CASSWPGVANYGYTF,once,NA,TRBJ1-2,TRBV28